This TCR beta chain was profiled in a study of cytomegalovirus exposure and HLA in healthy donors. CDR3 size: 16 residues. Trimming cost V 8 bases and J 1 base; bases outside gene matches: 8. Germline V gives CDR1 SNHLY, CDR2 FYNNEI. Use of 60 Vbeta and 13 Jbeta primers characterized the PCR. The protocol was immunoSEQ multiplex PCR, while the TCRdb copy is restricted to in-frame clones and leaves out a portion. The profile shows roughly 200,000 clones, almost 85% of them singletons. Sequencing was done on a sample of PBMCs. This clonotype was obtained from a woman aged 45-60 years in good health and CMV-seronegative. This rearrangement joins TRBV2 to TRBJ2-6; TRBD1 aligns across 7 bases. CDR3 in amino acids: CASSKQGWSGANVLTF. The CDR3 nucleotides are TGTGCCAGCTCGAAACAGGGGTGGTCTGGGGCCAACGTCCTGACTTTC.